This TCR beta chain comes out of a study of metastatic and nonmetastatic thyroid tumors. This clone showed up just a few times. Per the germline V gene, CDR1 is SNHLY and CDR2 is FYNNEI. Trimming took 4 bases from V and 6 from J, leaving 16 bases between them. The CDR3 extends over 15 amino acids. Ahead of thyroid surgery, no patient had received treatment of any kind. TCRdb ran MiXCR on the PCR reads. The sample records 39,000 or so clones, roughly a fifth being singletons. The chain has TRBV2 and TRBJ1-5; D might be TRBD1 (5 bases). Sequenced input: blood. The clonotype comes from a female donor with papillary thyroid cancer or a benign thyroid nodule (not recorded which). Some clones in this sample may be carry-over from other donors' samples. The CDR3 nucleotides are TGTGCCAGCAGTGTGGTGGGTGGGGCCGGTCAGCCCCAGCATTTT. It codes for CASSVVGGAGQPQHF.